The 23 T cell receptor beta chains reported below all come from one sample, sequenced in a study of control samples from healthy donors and cancer patients. The method was immunoSEQ multiplex PCR; TCRdb's version includes in-frame clones alone and lacks a portion of them. The data contain about 150,000 clones, 93% of them singletons. The sample consisted of blood. Source of these receptors: a man between 18 and 35 years old in good health.

This chain links TRBV4-3 with TRBJ1-1; D not resolved. This CDR3 is 13 amino acids long. V lost 1 base, J lost 4 bases, and 7 bases lay in between. Germline V gene sequence: CDR1 LGHNA, CDR2 YSLEER. The CDR3 DNA follows: TGCGCCAGCAGCCAAGCGGAAGTCACTGAAGCTTTCTTT. Its translation is CASSQAEVTEAFF.

The CDR3 coding sequence is TGTGCCTGGAGCCGAACAGGGGACTCTGGAAACACCATATATTTT. It yields the protein CAWSRTGDSGNTIYF. The V and J genes are TRBV30 and TRBJ1-3; 7 bases line up with TRBD1. The germline V gene has CDR1 GTSNPN and CDR2 SVGIG (reference sequence). Losses at the gene ends were 3 bases for V and 0 bases for J; bases not matched to a gene: 5. The CDR3 runs 15 residues.

J is TRBJ1-5 and V is TRBV28; the D gene is possibly TRBD1 (5 bases). The CDR3 runs to 17 residues. V lost 7 bases to trimming and J lost 4 bases, with 23 bases between them. Germline V gene data show CDR1 as MDHEN and CDR2 as SYDVKM. CDR3 region: CASIPSGGRGVNQPQHF. CDR3 coding DNA: TGTGCCAGCATACCCTCGGGTGGAAGAGGGGTAAATCAGCCCCAGCATTTT.

The chain employs TRBV7-2 and TRBJ2-2; a possible D gene is TRBD2 (5 bases). This CDR3 has 15 amino acids. Germline-derived CDR1 and CDR2 are SGHTA and FQGNSA. V gave up 2 bases and J gave up 6 bases, with 13 bases separating them. As DNA, the CDR3 is TGTGCCAGCAGCTTATCTGGGTACGGGGCCGGGGAGCTGTTTTTT. This encodes CASSLSGYGAGELFF.

The CDR3 DNA reads as TGTGCCAGCCGCACCTCAGGGGCGGGAAACACCATATATTTT. Residues: CASRTSGAGNTIYF. The V and J genes are TRBV28 and TRBJ1-3; tentative D call: TRBD1 (6 bases). V was trimmed by 8 bases and J by 4 bases, leaving 15 bases between them. Germline CDR1 reads MDHEN; CDR2 reads SYDVKM. CDR3 length equals 14 residues.

This chain connects TRBV3-1 (or the pseudogene TRBV3-2) to TRBJ2-2; TRBD1 or TRBD2 may be the D gene (5 bases each). This CDR3 region has 16 residues. Germline assignment: CDR1 LGHDT and CDR2 YNNKEL (reference sequence). Trimming shortened V by 0 bases and J by 5 bases, and 13 bases separated the two germline ends. This CDR3 is CASSQDRGERTGELFF. For the CDR3, the DNA is TGTGCCAGCAGCCAAGATAGAGGGGAGAGGACCGGGGAGCTGTTTTTT.

The rearrangement joins TRBV5-4 to TRBJ2-7, with TRBD2 matching 11 bases. Germline V gives CDR1 SGHNT, CDR2 YYREEE (reference sequence). The CDR3 is 16 residues long. The trim removed 0 bases at V and 3 bases at J, leaving 5 bases unmatched. DNA for the CDR3: TGTGCCAGCAGCTTGGATGTGCTAGCGGGGGGCTACGAGCAGTACTTC. Amino acid sequence: CASSLDVLAGGYEQYF.

This chain joins TRBV6-2 or TRBV6-3 and TRBJ2-1; 8 bases map to TRBD2. From germline, CDR1 is MNHEY and CDR2 SVGEGT. Trimming took 2 bases from V and 5 from J; bases not matched to a gene: 8. The CDR3 loop spans 16 amino acids. CDR3 residues: CASSYVFSGKNNEQFF. The CDR3 region has the DNA TGTGCCAGCAGTTACGTTTTTAGCGGGAAGAACAATGAGCAGTTCTTC.

The chain links TRBV3-1 (or the pseudogene TRBV3-2) to TRBJ2-1; weak D call: TRBD2 (6 bases). CDR3 length: 14 residues. V shed 3 bases and J shed 6 bases, with 12 bases lying between them. The germline CDR1 and CDR2 sequences are LGHDT and YNNKEL (reference sequence). CDR3 sequence (DNA): TGTGCCAGCAGCCAGGAACTAGCATCCAATGAGCAGTTCTTC. It is translated as CASSQELASNEQFF.

J is TRBJ2-1 and V is TRBV10-2, with 10 bases aligning to TRBD1. The germline CDR1 and CDR2 sequences are WSHSY and SAAADI. The V and J ends lost 1 base and 14 bases, in that order; junction bases with no gene match: 2. The CDR3 has 12 amino acids. The CDR3 here is CASSEWDRGKFF. The CDR3 bases are TGCGCCAGCAGTGAGTGGGACAGGGGAAAGTTCTTC.

This clone was seen a single time. The rearrangement uses TRBV5-6 and TRBJ2-5, with 11 positions matching TRBD2. The germline V gene has CDR1 SGHDT and CDR2 YYEEEE. The CDR3 extends over 15 amino acids. The V and J ends lost 4 bases and 2 bases, in that order; junction bases with no gene match: 4. DNA for the CDR3: TGTGCCAGCAGCCTCGGGACTAGCGGACAAGAGACCCAGTACTTC. Translation gives CASSLGTSGQETQYF.

V is TRBV14 and J is TRBJ2-3; D gene ambiguous. CDR1 is SGHDN and CDR2 is FVKESK in the germline V gene. CDR3 length: 16 residues. V was shortened by 3 bases and J by 0 bases, with 13 bases between the two germline ends. The CDR3 DNA follows: TGTGCCAGCAGCCAGGTTGGCTTTCCTAGCACAGATACGCAGTATTTT. It is translated as CASSQVGFPSTDTQYF.

This rearrangement joins TRBV19 to TRBJ2-5; 11 bases align to TRBD2. V trimming: 6 bases; J trimming: 1 base; junction bases outside the gene matches: 7. CDR3 length equals 16 residues. Per the germline V gene, CDR1 is LNHDA and CDR2 is SQIVND (reference sequence). CDR3 residues: CASSRPSGGPQETQYF. The CDR3 DNA reads TGTGCCAGTAGCCGCCCTAGCGGGGGGCCCCAAGAGACCCAGTACTTC.

The chain joins TRBV7-9 to TRBJ1-2, with 8 bases identical to TRBD1. V was clipped by 5 bases and J by 7 bases; unmatched bases: 21. This CDR3 is 18 amino acids long. The germline V gene encodes CDR1 SEHNR and CDR2 FQNEAQ (reference sequence). CDR3 bases: TGTGCCAGCAGCCTCCGGACAGGGTGGCCCGTGGACCGTACTGGCTACACCTTC. This codes for CASSLRTGWPVDRTGYTF.

The count of this clone is one. J is TRBJ1-2 and V is TRBV28; D uncertain. The CDR3 spans 13 residues. V gave up 3 bases and J gave up 4 bases, with 9 bases separating them. Germline lookup yields CDR1 MDHEN and CDR2 SYDVKM. CDR3 sequence: CASSFNAVYGYTF. The CDR3 DNA follows: TGTGCCAGCAGTTTTAACGCCGTCTATGGCTACACCTTC.

The rearrangement links TRBV6-5 to TRBJ1-1; no reliable D call. Trimming stripped 8 bases from V and 1 base from J, with 11 bases between. The germline CDR1 and CDR2 sequences are MNHEY and SVGAGI. The CDR3 covers 13 residues. The CDR3 spells CASDSNSNTEAFF. The CDR3 DNA reads TGTGCCAGCGATAGCAATTCGAACACTGAAGCTTTCTTT.

The chain uses TRBV29-1 and TRBJ1-2, with D possibly matching TRBD1 (6 bases). The CDR3 sequence is 13 residues long. V lost 7 bases, J lost 4 bases, and 16 bases lay in between. CDR1 SQVTM and CDR2 ANQGSEA come from the germline V gene. This CDR3 is CSAWLGTSYGYTF. The CDR3 DNA follows: TGCAGCGCTTGGCTCGGGACAAGCTATGGCTACACCTTC.

The V gene is TRBV2, the J gene TRBJ2-3; TRBD1 matches 8 bases. V lost 4 bases, J lost 5 bases, and 5 bases stayed unmatched. Per germline, CDR1 SNHLY and CDR2 FYNNEI. The CDR3 contains 14 residues. The CDR3 DNA is TGTGCCAGCAGTGTCAGGGGGCGTGAAGATACGCAGTATTTT. Translated: CASSVRGREDTQYF. The full variable domain, rest sourced from reference TRBV2 and TRBJ2-3, is EPEVTQTPSHQVTQMGQEVILRCVPISNHLYFYWYRQILGQKVEFLVSFYNNEISEKSEIFDDQFSVERPDGSNFTLKIRSTKLEDSAMYFCASSVRGREDTQYFGPGTRLTVL.

The chain carries TRBV4-1 and TRBJ1-3; D not resolved. The V gene lost 1 base and the J gene lost 8 bases, with 15 bases spanning the gap. The CDR3 contains 15 residues. Per the germline V gene, CDR1 is MGHRA and CDR2 is YSYEKL. The CDR3: CASSQVPGNGYTIYF. CDR3 in DNA: TGCGCCAGCAGCCAAGTTCCCGGGAATGGGTACACCATATATTTT.

The chain employs TRBV7-9 and TRBJ1-1; tentatively, D is TRBD1 (5 bases). This CDR3 is 16 amino acids long. V was shortened by 4 bases and J by 0 bases, with 15 bases between the two germline ends. The germline V gene encodes CDR1 SEHNR and CDR2 FQNEAQ (reference sequence). Here the CDR3 reads CASSSPGIRMNTEAFF. In DNA, the CDR3 is TGTGCCAGCAGCTCTCCAGGGATCCGAATGAACACTGAAGCTTTCTTT. The full variable domain, in which reference TRBV7-9 and TRBJ1-1 provide the parts outside the CDR3, is DTGVSQNPRHKITKRGQNVTFRCDPISEHNRLYWYRQTLGQGPEFLTYFQNEAQLEKSRLLSDRFSAERPKGSFSTLEIQRTEQGDSAMYLCASSSPGIRMNTEAFFGQGTRLTVV.

V gene TRBV19 combines with J gene TRBJ1-4; 7 bases are a match to TRBD1. The CDR3 contains 14 residues. J lost 3 bases, V lost 6 bases, and 4 bases had no gene match. Per germline, CDR1 LNHDA and CDR2 SQIVND (reference sequence). The CDR3 DNA follows: TGTGCCAGTAGCCGACAGGGTTCTAATGAAAAACTGTTTTTT. Its protein product is CASSRQGSNEKLFF.

CDR3 sequence: CASSLQGSEYF. In DNA, the CDR3 is TGTGCCAGCAGCTTGCAGGGTTCGGAGTACTTC. This chain connects TRBV5-6 to TRBJ2-7; D perhaps matches TRBD1 (5 bases). From germline, CDR1 is SGHDT and CDR2 YYEEEE. The CDR3 sequence is 11 residues long. The V end was cut by 1 base, the J end by 11 bases, with 10 bases between.

The J gene is TRBJ2-7, the V gene TRBV5-6, with 10 bases aligning to TRBD1. V trimming: 1 base; J trimming: 5 bases; junction bases outside the gene matches: 6. The CDR3 has 15 amino acids. CDR1 is SGHDT, CDR2 YYEEEE, per germline. The CDR3 DNA follows: TGTGCCAGCAGCTTGCCGGGACAGGGGACGAACGAGCAGTACTTC. Protein product: CASSLPGQGTNEQYF.